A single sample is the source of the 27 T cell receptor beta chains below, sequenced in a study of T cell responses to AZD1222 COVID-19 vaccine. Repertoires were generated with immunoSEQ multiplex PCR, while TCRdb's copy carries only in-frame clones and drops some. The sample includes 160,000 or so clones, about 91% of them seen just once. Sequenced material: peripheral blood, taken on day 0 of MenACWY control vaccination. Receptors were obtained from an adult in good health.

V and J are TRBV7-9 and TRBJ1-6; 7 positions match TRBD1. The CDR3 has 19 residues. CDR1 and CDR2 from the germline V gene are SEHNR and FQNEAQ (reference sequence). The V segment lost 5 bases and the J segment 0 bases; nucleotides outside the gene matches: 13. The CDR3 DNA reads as TGTGCCAGCAGCGGAACCCCGACAGGGATCAGCTCCTATAATTCACCCCTCCACTTT. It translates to CASSGTPTGISSYNSPLHF.

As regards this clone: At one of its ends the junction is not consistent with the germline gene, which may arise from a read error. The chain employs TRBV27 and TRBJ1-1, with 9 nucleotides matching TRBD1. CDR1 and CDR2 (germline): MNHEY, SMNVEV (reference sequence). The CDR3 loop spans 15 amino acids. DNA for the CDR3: TGTGCCAGCTGTTTGACGACAGGGGGGCGCACTGAAGCTTTCTTT. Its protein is CASCLTTGGRTEAFF.

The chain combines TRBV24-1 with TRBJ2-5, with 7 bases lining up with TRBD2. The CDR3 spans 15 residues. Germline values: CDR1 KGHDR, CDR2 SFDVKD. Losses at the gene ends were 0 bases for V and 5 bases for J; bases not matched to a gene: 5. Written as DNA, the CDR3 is TGTGCCACCAGTGATTTGCGGGGGGTACAGGAGACCCAGTACTTC. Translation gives CATSDLRGVQETQYF.

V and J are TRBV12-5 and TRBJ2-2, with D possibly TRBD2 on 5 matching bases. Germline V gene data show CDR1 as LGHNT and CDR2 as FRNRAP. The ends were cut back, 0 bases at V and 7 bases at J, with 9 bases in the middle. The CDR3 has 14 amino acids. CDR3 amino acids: CASGLVLASGELFF. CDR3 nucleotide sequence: TGTGCTAGTGGTTTGGTCCTAGCTAGCGGGGAGCTGTTTTTT. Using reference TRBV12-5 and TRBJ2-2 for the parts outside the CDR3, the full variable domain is DARVTQTPRHKVTEMGQEVTMRCQPILGHNTVFWYRQTMMQGLELLAYFRNRAPLDDSGMPKDRFSAEMPDATLATLKIQPSEPRDSAVYFCASGLVLASGELFFGEGSRLTVL.

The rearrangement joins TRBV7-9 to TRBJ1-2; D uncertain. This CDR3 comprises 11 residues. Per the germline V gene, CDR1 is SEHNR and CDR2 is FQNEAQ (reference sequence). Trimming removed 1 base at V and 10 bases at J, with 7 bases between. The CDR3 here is CASSLGPDYTF. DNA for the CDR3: TGTGCCAGCAGCTTAGGGCCTGACTACACCTTC. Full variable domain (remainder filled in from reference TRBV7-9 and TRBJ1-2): DTGVSQNPRHKITKRGQNVTFRCDPISEHNRLYWYRQTLGQGPEFLTYFQNEAQLEKSRLLSDRFSAERPKGSFSTLEIQRTEQGDSAMYLCASSLGPDYTFGSGTRLTVV.

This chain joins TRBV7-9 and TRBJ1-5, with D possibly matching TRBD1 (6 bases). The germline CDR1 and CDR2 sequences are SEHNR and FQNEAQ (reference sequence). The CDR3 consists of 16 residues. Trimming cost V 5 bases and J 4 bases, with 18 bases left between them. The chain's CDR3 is CASSPTLGGGNQPQHF. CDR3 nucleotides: TGTGCCAGCAGCCCTACGCTCGGGGGCGGGAATCAGCCCCAGCATTTT. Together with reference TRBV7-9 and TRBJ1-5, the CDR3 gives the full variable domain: DTGVSQNPRHKITKRGQNVTFRCDPISEHNRLYWYRQTLGQGPEFLTYFQNEAQLEKSRLLSDRFSAERPKGSFSTLEIQRTEQGDSAMYLCASSPTLGGGNQPQHFGDGTRLSIL.

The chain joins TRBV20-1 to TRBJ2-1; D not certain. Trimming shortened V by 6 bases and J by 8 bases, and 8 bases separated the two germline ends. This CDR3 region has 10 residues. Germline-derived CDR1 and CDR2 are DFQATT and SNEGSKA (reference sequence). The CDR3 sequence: CSADRHEQFF. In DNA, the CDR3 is TGCAGTGCAGACCGGCATGAGCAGTTCTTC.

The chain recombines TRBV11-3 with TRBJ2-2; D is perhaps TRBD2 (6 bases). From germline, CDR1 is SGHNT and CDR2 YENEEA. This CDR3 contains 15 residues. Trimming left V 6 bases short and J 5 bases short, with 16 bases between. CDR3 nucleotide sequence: TGTGCCAGCAGACCGACCCTGGGAGGAACCGGGGAGCTGTTTTTT. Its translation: CASRPTLGGTGELFF.

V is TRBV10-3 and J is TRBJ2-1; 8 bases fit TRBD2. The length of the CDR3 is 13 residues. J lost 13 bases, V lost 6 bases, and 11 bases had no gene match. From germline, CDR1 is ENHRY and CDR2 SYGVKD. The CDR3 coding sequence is TGTGCCATCAGCGGGGGAACGGGAGGGCCTCAGTTCTTC. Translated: CAISGGTGGPQFF.

The CDR3 nucleotides are TGTGCCAGCAGTTGGACAGGGAAACGTGAGCAGTTCTTC. Translated, it gives CASSWTGKREQFF. This chain uses TRBV27 with TRBJ2-1; 8 bases map to TRBD1. The CDR3 consists of 13 residues. Germline CDR1 and CDR2: MNHEY and SMNVEV (reference sequence). The V and J ends lost 4 bases and 9 bases, in that order; junction bases with no gene match: 5.

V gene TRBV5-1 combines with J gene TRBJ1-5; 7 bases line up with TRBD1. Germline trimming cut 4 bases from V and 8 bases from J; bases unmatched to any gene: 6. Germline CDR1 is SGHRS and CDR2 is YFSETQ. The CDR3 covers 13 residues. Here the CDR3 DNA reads TGCGCCAGCAGCCAAGGGGGCGGGAAGCCCCAGCATTTT. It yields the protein CASSQGGGKPQHF.

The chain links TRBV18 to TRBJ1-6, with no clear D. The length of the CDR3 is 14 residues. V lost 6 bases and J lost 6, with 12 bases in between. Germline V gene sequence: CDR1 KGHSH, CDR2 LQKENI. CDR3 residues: CASSRNGPNSPLHF. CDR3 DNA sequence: TGTGCCAGCTCGCGGAACGGCCCTAATTCACCCCTCCACTTT. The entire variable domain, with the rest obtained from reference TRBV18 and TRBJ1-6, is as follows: NAGVMQNPRHLVRRRGQEARLRCSPMKGHSHVYWYRQLPEEGLKFMVYLQKENIIDESGMPKERFSAEFPKEGPSILRIQQVVRGDSAAYFCASSRNGPNSPLHFGNGTRLTVT.

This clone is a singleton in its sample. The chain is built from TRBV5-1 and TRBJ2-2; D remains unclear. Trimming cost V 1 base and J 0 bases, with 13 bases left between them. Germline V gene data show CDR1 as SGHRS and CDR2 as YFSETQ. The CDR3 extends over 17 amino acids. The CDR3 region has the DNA TGCGCCAGCAGCTTGTCGCTTGGAGTCGCGAACACCGGGGAGCTGTTTTTT. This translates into CASSLSLGVANTGELFF.

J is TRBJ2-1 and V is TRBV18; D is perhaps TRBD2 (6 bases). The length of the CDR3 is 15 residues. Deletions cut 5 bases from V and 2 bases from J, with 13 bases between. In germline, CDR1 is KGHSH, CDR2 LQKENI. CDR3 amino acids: CASSTSLGAYNEQFF. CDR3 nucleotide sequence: TGTGCCAGCTCAACTAGCTTGGGGGCCTACAATGAGCAGTTCTTC.

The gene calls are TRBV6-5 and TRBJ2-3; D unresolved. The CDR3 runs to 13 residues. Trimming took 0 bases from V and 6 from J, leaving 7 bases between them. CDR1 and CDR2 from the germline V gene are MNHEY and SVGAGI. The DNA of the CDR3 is TGTGCCAGCAGTTACTCAAGTAGTGATACGCAGTATTTT. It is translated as CASSYSSSDTQYF.

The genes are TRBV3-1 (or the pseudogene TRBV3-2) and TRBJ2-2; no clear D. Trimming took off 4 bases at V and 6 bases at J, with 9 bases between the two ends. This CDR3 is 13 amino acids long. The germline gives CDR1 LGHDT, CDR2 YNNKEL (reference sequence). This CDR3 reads CASSRFPPGELFF. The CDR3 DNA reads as TGTGCCAGCAGCCGCTTCCCCCCCGGGGAGCTGTTTTTT.

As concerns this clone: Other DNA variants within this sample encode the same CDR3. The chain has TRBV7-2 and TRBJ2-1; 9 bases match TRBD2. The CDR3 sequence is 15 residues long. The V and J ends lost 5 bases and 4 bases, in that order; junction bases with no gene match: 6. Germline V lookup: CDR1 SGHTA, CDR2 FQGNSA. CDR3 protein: CASSPTSGSYNEQFF. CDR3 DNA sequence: TGTGCCAGCAGCCCGACTAGCGGATCTTACAATGAGCAGTTCTTC.

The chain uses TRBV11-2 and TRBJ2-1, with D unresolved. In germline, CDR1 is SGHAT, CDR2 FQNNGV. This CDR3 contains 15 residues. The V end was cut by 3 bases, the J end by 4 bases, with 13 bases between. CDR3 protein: CASSFIPPQYNEQFF. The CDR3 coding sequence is TGTGCCAGCAGCTTTATCCCTCCACAGTACAATGAGCAGTTCTTC.

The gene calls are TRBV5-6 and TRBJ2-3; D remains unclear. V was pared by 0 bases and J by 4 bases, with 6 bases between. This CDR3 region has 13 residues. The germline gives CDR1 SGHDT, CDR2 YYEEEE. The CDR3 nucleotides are TGTGCCAGCAGCTTGGTCGTGTCAGATACGCAGTATTTT. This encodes CASSLVVSDTQYF.

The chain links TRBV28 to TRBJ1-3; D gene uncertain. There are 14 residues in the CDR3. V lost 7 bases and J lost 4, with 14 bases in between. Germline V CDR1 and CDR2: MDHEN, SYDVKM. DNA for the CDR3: TGTGCCAGCACCCGCACGACGCCGGGAAACACCATATATTTT. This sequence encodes CASTRTTPGNTIYF.

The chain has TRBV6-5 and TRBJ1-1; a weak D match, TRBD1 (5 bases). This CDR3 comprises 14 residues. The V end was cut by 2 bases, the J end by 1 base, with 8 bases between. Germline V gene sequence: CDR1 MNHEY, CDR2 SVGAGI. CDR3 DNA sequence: TGTGCCAGCAGTTACGACAGAGCGAACACTGAAGCTTTCTTT. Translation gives CASSYDRANTEAFF.

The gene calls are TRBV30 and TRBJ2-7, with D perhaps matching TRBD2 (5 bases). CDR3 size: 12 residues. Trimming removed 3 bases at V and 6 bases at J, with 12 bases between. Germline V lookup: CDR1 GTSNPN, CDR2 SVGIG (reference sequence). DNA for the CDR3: TGTGCCTGGAGGGGTTCGGGGTCCGAGCAGTACTTC. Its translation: CAWRGSGSEQYF.

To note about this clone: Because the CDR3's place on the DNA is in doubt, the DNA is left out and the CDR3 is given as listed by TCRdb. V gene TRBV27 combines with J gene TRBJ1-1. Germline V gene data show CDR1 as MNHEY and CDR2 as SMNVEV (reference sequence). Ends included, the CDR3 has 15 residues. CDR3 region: CASSFFGAGFTEAFF.

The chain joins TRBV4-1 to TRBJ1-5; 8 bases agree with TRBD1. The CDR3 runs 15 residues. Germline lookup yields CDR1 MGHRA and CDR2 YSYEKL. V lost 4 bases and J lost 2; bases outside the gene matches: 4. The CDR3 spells CASSLTGEGNQPQHF. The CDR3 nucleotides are TGCGCCAGCAGCCTGACAGGGGAGGGCAATCAGCCCCAGCATTTT.

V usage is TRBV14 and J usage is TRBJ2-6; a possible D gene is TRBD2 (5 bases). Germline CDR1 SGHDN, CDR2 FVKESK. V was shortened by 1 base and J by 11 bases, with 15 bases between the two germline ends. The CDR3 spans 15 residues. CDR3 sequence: CASSQASGLIDVLTF. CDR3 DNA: TGTGCCAGCAGCCAAGCATCCGGACTGATCGACGTCCTGACTTTC. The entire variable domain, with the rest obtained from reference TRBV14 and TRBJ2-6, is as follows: EAGVTQFPSHSVIEKGQTVTLRCDPISGHDNLYWYRRVMGKEIKFLLHFVKESKQDESGMPNNRFLAERTGGTYSTLKVQPAELEDSGVYFCASSQASGLIDVLTFGAGSRLTVL.

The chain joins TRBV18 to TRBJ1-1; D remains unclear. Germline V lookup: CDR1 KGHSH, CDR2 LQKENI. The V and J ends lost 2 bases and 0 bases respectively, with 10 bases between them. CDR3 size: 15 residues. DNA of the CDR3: TGTGCCAGCTCACCAGCGGACTGGCTGAACACTGAAGCTTTCTTT. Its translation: CASSPADWLNTEAFF.

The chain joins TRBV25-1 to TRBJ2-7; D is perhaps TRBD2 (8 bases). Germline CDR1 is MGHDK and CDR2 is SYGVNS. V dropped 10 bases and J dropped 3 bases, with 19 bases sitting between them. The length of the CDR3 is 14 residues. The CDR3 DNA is TGTGCCACCCGGGGGGGACAGAACTACTACGAGCAGTACTTC. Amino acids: CATRGGQNYYEQYF.